This T cell receptor (beta chain) was observed in a study of blood T cell repertoires in COVID-19 (dated by TCRdb to 2020 to 2021). As for the study more broadly: Collaborator samples came from the United States, Italy and Spain and covered acute and convalescent phases of COVID-19. The material from the prospective study consisted of cDNA or gDNA derived from T cells, B-cell-depleted T cells, or PBMCs. The dataset comprised deeply sampled blood TCRbeta repertoires from subjects exposed to, actively infected with, or recovered from COVID-19. The repertoires were released in a freely available public database intended as a resource for research on the immune response to SARS-CoV-2. The samples were drawn from two sources: the first 160 participants of the ongoing ImmuneRACE study, and some 1,300 subjects contributed by 6 global collaborators. The sample metadata nearly always contained a de-identified subject ID, COVID-19 status, age in years and sex. Where available, HLA class I and class II types were taken from metadata supplied by the sample provider and were not determined by assay-based typing.

The research as a whole found: The amount of clinical and demographic metadata varied by source and participant and was provided uncurated.

The immunoSEQ Assay, a bias-controlled multiplex PCR, was used to amplify TCRbeta CDR3 regions from genomic DNA. For the original study's pipeline: The number of nucleated cells in each sample was estimated from the amplification of reference gene primers within the assay. To quantify the absolute abundance of each unique TCRbeta CDR3 rearrangement, sequence reads were collapsed and filtered. For each sample, productive Simpson clonality was calculated as the square root of Simpson's diversity index across productive rearrangements. This immuneACCESS table, as held by TCRdb, lists in-frame sequences with V and J called but not all clones. Of the missing ones, under half trace to an unresolved V gene in checked studies; the others have no known cause. The V and J calls and the clone size are those of that table, but D and trimming were determined from the DNA. For this sample the table gives about 210,000 clones, of which approximately 80% were detected only once. Of the sample, about 10% falls within the top ten clones.

About this clone itself: Its antigen has not been determined. No base quality information exists; no much larger clone differs at one position.

Whole blood was collected in K2EDTA tubes by collaborating institutions according to the institutions' own protocols. Collaborator samples were shipped for TCRbeta analysis as frozen whole blood, isolated PBMCs, or DNA extracted from either sample type. V loses 1 base, J loses 5 bases, and the germline ends lie 13 bases apart. According to the germline V gene, CDR1 reads KGHDR and CDR2 reads SFDVKD. The CDR3, cysteine through phenylalanine, is 15 amino acids long. The kept DNA is CDR3 alone, 45 bases in frame from the first base. The sequenced material came from peripheral blood. This TCR was recovered from a man aged 50 or older with active or convalescent COVID-19. The chain is made from TRBV24-1 and TRBJ2-5; TRBD1 is possibly the D segment (5 matching bases). The sequence in DNA is TGTGCCACCAGTGATTTTTGGCAGGGCAAGGAGACCCAGTACTTC. This codes for CATSDFWQGKETQYF.